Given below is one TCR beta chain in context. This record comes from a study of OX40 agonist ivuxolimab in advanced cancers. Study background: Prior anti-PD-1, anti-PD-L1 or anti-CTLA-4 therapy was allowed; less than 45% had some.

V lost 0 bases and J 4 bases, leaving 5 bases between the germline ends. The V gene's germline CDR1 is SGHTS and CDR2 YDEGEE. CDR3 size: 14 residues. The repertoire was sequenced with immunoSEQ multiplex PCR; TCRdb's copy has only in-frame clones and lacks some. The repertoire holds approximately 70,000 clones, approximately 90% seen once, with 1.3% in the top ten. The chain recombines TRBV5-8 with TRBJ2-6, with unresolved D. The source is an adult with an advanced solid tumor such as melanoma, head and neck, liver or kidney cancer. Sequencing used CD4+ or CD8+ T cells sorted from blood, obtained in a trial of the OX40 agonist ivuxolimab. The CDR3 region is CASSLGEGANVLTF. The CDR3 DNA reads TGTGCCAGCAGCTTGGGGGAAGGGGCCAACGTCCTGACTTTC.